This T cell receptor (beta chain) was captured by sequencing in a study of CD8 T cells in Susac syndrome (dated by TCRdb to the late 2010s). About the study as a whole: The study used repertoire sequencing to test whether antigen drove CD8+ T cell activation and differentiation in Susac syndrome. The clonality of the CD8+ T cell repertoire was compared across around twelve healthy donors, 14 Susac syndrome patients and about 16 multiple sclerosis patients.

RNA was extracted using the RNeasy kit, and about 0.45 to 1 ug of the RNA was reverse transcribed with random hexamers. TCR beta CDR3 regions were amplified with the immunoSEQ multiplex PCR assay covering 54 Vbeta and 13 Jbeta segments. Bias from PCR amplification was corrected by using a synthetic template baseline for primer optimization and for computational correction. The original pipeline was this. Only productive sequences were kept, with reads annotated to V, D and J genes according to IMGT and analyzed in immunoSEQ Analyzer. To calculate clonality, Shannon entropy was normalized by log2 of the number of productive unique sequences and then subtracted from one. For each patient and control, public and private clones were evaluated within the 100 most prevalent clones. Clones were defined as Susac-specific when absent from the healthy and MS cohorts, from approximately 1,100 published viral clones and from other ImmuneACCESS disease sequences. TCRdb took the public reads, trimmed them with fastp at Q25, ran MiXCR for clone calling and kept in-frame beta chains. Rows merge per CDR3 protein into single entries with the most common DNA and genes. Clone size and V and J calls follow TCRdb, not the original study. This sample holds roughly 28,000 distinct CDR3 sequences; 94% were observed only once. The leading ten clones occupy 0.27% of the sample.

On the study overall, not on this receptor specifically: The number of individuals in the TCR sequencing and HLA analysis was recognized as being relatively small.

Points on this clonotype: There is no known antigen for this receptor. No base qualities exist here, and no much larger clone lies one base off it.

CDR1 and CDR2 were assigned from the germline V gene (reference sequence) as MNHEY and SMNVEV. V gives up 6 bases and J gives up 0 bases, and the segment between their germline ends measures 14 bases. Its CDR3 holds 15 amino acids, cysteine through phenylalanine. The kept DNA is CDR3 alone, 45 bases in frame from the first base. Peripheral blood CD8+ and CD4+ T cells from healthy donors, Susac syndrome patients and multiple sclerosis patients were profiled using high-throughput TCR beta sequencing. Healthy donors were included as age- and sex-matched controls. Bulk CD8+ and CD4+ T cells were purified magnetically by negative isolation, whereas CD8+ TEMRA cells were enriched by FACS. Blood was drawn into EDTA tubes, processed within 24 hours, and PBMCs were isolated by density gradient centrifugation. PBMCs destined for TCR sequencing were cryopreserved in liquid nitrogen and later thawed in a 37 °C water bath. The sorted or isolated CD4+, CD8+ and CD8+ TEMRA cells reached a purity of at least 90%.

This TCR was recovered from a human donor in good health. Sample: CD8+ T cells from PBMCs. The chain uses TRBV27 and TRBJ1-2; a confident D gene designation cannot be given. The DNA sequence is TGTGCCAGCAGCCCGAAAGGCCATCCTAACTATGGCTACACCTTC. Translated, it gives CASSPKGHPNYGYTF.